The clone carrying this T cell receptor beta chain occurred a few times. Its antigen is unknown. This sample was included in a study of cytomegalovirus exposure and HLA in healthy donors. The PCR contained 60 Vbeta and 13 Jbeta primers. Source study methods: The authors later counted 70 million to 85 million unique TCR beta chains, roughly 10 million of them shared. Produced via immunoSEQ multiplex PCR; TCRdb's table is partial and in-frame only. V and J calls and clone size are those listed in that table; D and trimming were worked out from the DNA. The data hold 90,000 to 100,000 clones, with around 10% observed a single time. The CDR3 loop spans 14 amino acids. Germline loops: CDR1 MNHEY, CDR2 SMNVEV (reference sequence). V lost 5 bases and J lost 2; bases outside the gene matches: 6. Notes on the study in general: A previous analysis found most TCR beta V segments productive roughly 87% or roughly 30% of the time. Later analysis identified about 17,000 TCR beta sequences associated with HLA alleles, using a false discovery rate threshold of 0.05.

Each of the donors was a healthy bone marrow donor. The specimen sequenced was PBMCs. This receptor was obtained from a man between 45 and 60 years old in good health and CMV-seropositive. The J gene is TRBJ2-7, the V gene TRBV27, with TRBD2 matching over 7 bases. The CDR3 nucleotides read TGTGCCAGCAGTCTATTGGGGGGGACCTACGAGCAGTACTTC. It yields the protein CASSLLGGTYEQYF.